This entry lists 27 T cell receptor beta chains sequenced from one sample in a study of Ad26.COV2.S vaccination and SARS-CoV-2 variants. The assay was immunoSEQ multiplex PCR, and TCRdb's table has in-frame clones only and misses some. The sample consists of more than 150,000 clones, roughly 85% of them appearing once. This specimen consisted of peripheral blood, obtained after recovery from COVID-19. These TCRs come from a human donor who had recovered from COVID-19.

The V call is TRBV3-1 (or the pseudogene TRBV3-2), the J call TRBJ2-1; maybe TRBD2 (6 bases). Trimming took 3 bases from V and 8 from J, leaving 14 bases between them. CDR1 and CDR2 from the germline V gene are LGHDT and YNNKEL (reference sequence). This CDR3 is built from 14 residues. CDR3 bases: TGTGCCAGCAGCCAGACAGCGGGTTGGGATGAGCAGTTCTTC. As protein: CASSQTAGWDEQFF.

V is TRBV29-1 and J is TRBJ1-2; D unresolved. Germline V gene sequence: CDR1 SQVTM, CDR2 ANQGSEA. V was clipped by 3 bases and J by 4 bases, with 9 bases between them. The CDR3 runs to 12 residues. The chain's CDR3 is CSVEVAVYGYTF. CDR3 DNA: TGCAGCGTTGAGGTGGCAGTCTATGGCTACACCTTC. The full variable domain, its missing parts supplied by reference TRBV29-1 and TRBJ1-2, is SAVISQKPSRDICQRGTSLTIQCQVDSQVTMMFWYRQQPGQSLTLIATANQGSEATYESGFVIDKFPISRPNLTFSTLTVSNMSPEDSSIYLCSVEVAVYGYTFGSGTRLTVV.

This clone was counted once. The chain employs TRBV3-1 (or the pseudogene TRBV3-2) and TRBJ1-2, with no clear D. The CDR3 is 13 residues long. With 0 bases removed from V and 1 base from J, the gap between germline ends came to 3 bases. Germline V gene data show CDR1 as LGHDT and CDR2 as YNNKEL (reference sequence). The CDR3 region is CASSQDSNYGYTF. The DNA of the CDR3 is TGTGCCAGCAGCCAAGACAGTAACTATGGCTACACCTTC.

This clone has only one observation. Other DNA sequences in this sample translate to the same CDR3. The chain links TRBV12-3 or TRBV12-4 to TRBJ2-5, with D uncertain. The CDR3 is 12 residues long. Trimming cost V 3 bases and J 5 bases, with 7 bases left between them. CDR3 region: CASSFSWETQYF. The DNA of the CDR3 is TGTGCCAGCAGTTTTAGTTGGGAGACCCAGTACTTC.

The chain employs TRBV13 and TRBJ1-1; D unclear. Trimming cost V 4 bases and J 2 bases, with 8 bases left between them. CDR3 size: 13 residues. Germline values: CDR1 PRHDT, CDR2 FYEKMQ (reference sequence). In DNA form, the CDR3 reads TGTGCCAGCAGCTCAACATCAAACACTGAAGCTTTCTTT. Translation gives CASSSTSNTEAFF.

This chain joins TRBV18 and TRBJ1-1; tentatively, D is TRBD1 (6 bases). Per the germline V gene, CDR1 is KGHSH and CDR2 is LQKENI. V shed 3 bases and J shed 6 bases, with 14 bases lying between them. The CDR3 consists of 14 residues. CDR3 amino acids: CASSPDSPAAEAFF. CDR3 DNA sequence: TGTGCCAGCTCACCGGACAGCCCCGCGGCTGAAGCTTTCTTT.

The V gene is TRBV3-1 (or the pseudogene TRBV3-2), the J gene TRBJ2-1; 12 bases map to TRBD2. The V and J ends lost 4 bases and 0 bases, in that order; junction bases with no gene match: 7. Germline CDR1 and CDR2: LGHDT and YNNKEL (reference sequence). The CDR3 is made up of 18 amino acids. Here the CDR3 reads CASSRKLAGGSSYNEQFF. In nucleotides, the CDR3 is TGTGCCAGCAGCCGTAAACTAGCGGGAGGCAGCTCCTACAATGAGCAGTTCTTC.

This clone has only one observation. V usage is TRBV4-1 and J usage is TRBJ2-5; D possibly uses TRBD1 or TRBD2 (5 bases each). This CDR3 is 15 amino acids long. CDR1 MGHRA and CDR2 YSYEKL come from the germline V gene. Deletions cut 1 base from V and 7 bases from J, with 16 bases between. The CDR3 sequence: CASSQAVGVLGTQYF. CDR3 coding DNA: TGCGCCAGCAGCCAAGCCGTGGGGGTTTTGGGGACCCAGTACTTC.

This chain joins TRBV3-1 (or the pseudogene TRBV3-2) and TRBJ1-2; D gene unclear. Germline CDR1 reads LGHDT; CDR2 reads YNNKEL (reference sequence). CDR3 length equals 12 residues. V was cut by 6 bases and J by 8 bases, with 13 bases left in between. As DNA, the CDR3 is TGTGCCAGCAGTTTCGGTCGAAGGGGCTACACCTTC. Translated: CASSFGRRGYTF.

The chain uses TRBV5-1 and TRBJ2-1, with 8 bases aligning to TRBD1. This CDR3 comprises 17 residues. The V segment lost 3 bases and the J segment 5 bases; nucleotides outside the gene matches: 13. From germline, CDR1 is SGHRS and CDR2 YFSETQ. In nucleotides, the CDR3 is TGCGCCAGCAGCTCCTGGACAGGGAGCGGTATGAACAATGAGCAGTTCTTC. Its translation is CASSSWTGSGMNNEQFF.

This chain connects TRBV5-1 to TRBJ1-3; TRBD1 matches at 7 bases. CDR1 and CDR2 (germline): SGHRS, YFSETQ. CDR3 length equals 16 residues. V dropped 2 bases and J dropped 0; count of bases not matched to a gene: 5. CDR3 DNA: TGCGCCAGCAGCTTACAGGGGTTAGTCTCTGGAAACACCATATATTTT. Its translation: CASSLQGLVSGNTIYF.

V is TRBV7-2 and J is TRBJ2-7; 9 bases fit TRBD2. This CDR3 contains 15 residues. V dropped 5 bases and J dropped 3; count of bases not matched to a gene: 8. The V gene's germline CDR1 is SGHTA and CDR2 FQGNSA. The CDR3 DNA is TGTGCCAGCAGCCCCTGGGCTAGCGGGATCTACGAGCAGTACTTC. Encoded protein: CASSPWASGIYEQYF.

The chain employs TRBV9 and TRBJ2-7; tentatively, D is TRBD2 (6 bases). Germline-derived CDR1 and CDR2 are SGDLS and YYNGEE. V lost 4 bases and J lost 0, with 11 bases in between. The CDR3 is made up of 14 amino acids. CDR3 protein: CASSPGLSSYEQYF. In DNA, the CDR3 is TGTGCCAGCAGCCCGGGACTCAGCTCCTACGAGCAGTACTTC.

The chain employs TRBV18 and TRBJ2-6, with TRBD2 as a possible D gene (6 bases). The V gene's germline CDR1 is KGHSH and CDR2 LQKENI. V was trimmed by 2 bases and J by 1 base, leaving 6 bases between them. CDR3 size: 15 residues. The CDR3 loop is CASSPAGSGANVLTF. In nucleotides, the CDR3 is TGTGCCAGCTCACCAGCGGGGTCTGGGGCCAACGTCCTGACTTTC.

The chain links TRBV9 to TRBJ2-1, with no clear D. The V and J ends lost 0 bases and 9 bases respectively, with 13 bases between them. Germline lookup yields CDR1 SGDLS and CDR2 YYNGEE. This CDR3 region has 14 residues. CDR3 nucleotides: TGTGCCAGCAGCGTAGCGTCGAGCATCGGTGAGCAGTTCTTC. It is translated as CASSVASSIGEQFF.

The chain joins TRBV9 to TRBJ1-5; 8 bases are a match to TRBD1. Germline V gene sequence: CDR1 SGDLS, CDR2 YYNGEE. The CDR3 is 16 amino acids. The J segment lost 1 base and the V segment lost 0 bases, leaving 3 bases of the junction unmatched. Here the CDR3 DNA reads TGTGCCAGCAGCGTAGGACAGGGGCAGAGCAATCAGCCCCAGCATTTT. It encodes CASSVGQGQSNQPQHF.

This rearrangement joins TRBV20-1 to TRBJ2-1; D gene uncertain. Per germline, CDR1 DFQATT and CDR2 SNEGSKA (reference sequence). The ends were cut back, 5 bases at V and 9 bases at J, with 5 bases in the middle. This CDR3 is built from 9 residues. The CDR3 reads CSAGVEQFF. The CDR3 DNA follows: TGCAGTGCTGGGGTTGAGCAGTTCTTC.

This rearrangement joins TRBV28 to TRBJ2-3; 8 bases agree with TRBD2. Trimming took 5 bases from V and 2 from J; bases not matched to a gene: 3. CDR3 size: 14 residues. From germline, CDR1 is MDHEN and CDR2 SYDVKM. As DNA, the CDR3 is TGTGCCAGCAGTCCCGGGGGGGTCACAGATACGCAGTATTTT. Amino acid sequence: CASSPGGVTDTQYF.

This chain uses TRBV3-1 (or the pseudogene TRBV3-2) with TRBJ2-7; the match to TRBD2 covers 8 bases. J was trimmed by 1 base and V by 3 bases; bases with no gene match: 2. The germline gives CDR1 LGHDT, CDR2 YNNKEL (reference sequence). This CDR3 spans 14 amino acids. The CDR3 here is CASSQSGGSYEQYF. DNA for the CDR3: TGTGCCAGCAGCCAGAGCGGGGGATCCTACGAGCAGTACTTC.

The chain links TRBV19 to TRBJ2-7, with TRBD2 as a possible D gene (6 bases). This CDR3 is built from 14 residues. The germline V and J ends were trimmed by 6 bases and 1 base, with 13 bases remaining between them. Germline CDR1 LNHDA, CDR2 SQIVND (reference sequence). CDR3 nucleotides: TGTGCCAGTAGGGACCTGACTAGGTCCTACGAGCAGTACTTC. Translating gives CASRDLTRSYEQYF.

This chain connects TRBV28 to TRBJ1-1, with D perhaps TRBD1 (5 bases). Between the trimmed V and J ends, which lost 6 bases and 2 bases, there was a span of 10 bases. The CDR3 is 13 residues long. The germline V gene encodes CDR1 MDHEN and CDR2 SYDVKM. The CDR3 nucleotides read TGTGCCAGCAGCTTCCAGGGAAACACTGAAGCTTTCTTT. Translating it yields CASSFQGNTEAFF. The variable domain in full, with the rest retrieved from reference TRBV28 and TRBJ1-1, is DVKVTQSSRYLVKRTGEKVFLECVQDMDHENMFWYRQDPGLGLRLIYFSYDVKMKEKGDIPEGYSVSREKKERFSLILESASTNQTSMYLCASSFQGNTEAFFGQGTRLTVV.

J is TRBJ2-1 and V is TRBV2; 11 nucleotides align to TRBD2. This CDR3 spans 17 amino acids. V dropped 1 base and J dropped 7; count of bases not matched to a gene: 9. Per germline, CDR1 SNHLY and CDR2 FYNNEI. CDR3 amino acids: CASSEGASGRSVNEQFF. In DNA, the CDR3 is TGTGCCAGCAGTGAAGGGGCTAGCGGGAGGAGCGTAAATGAGCAGTTCTTC.

The chain joins TRBV3-1 (or the pseudogene TRBV3-2) to TRBJ1-2, with D unresolved. Germline assignment: CDR1 LGHDT and CDR2 YNNKEL (reference sequence). Trimming cost V 0 bases and J 5 bases, with 7 bases left between them. This CDR3 is 13 amino acids long. CDR3 nucleotide sequence: TGTGCCAGCAGCCAAGATTGGGCATATGGCTACACCTTC. It translates to CASSQDWAYGYTF.

This chain joins TRBV2 and TRBJ1-1; D not resolved. Between the trimmed V and J ends, which lost 5 bases and 2 bases, there was a span of 15 bases. Germline V gives CDR1 SNHLY, CDR2 FYNNEI. The CDR3 consists of 15 residues. The CDR3 protein is CASSPDREVNTEAFF. The CDR3 DNA sequence: TGTGCCAGCAGTCCCGATAGGGAGGTAAACACTGAAGCTTTCTTT.

The V gene is TRBV10-3, the J gene TRBJ1-1; D ambiguous. The V end lost 5 bases, the J end lost 5 bases, and 12 bases lay between the germline ends. This CDR3 contains 13 residues. Germline V lookup: CDR1 ENHRY, CDR2 SYGVKD. The CDR3 loop is CAISTFGLTEAFF. The CDR3 DNA is TGTGCCATCAGTACCTTCGGGTTGACTGAAGCTTTCTTT.

The chain links TRBV7-3 to TRBJ2-2, with 8 bases lining up with TRBD1. After removal of 2 bases from V and 1 base from J, the junction contained 12 bases not matched to a gene. The CDR3 sequence is 19 residues long. Per the germline V gene, CDR1 is SGHTA and CDR2 is FQGTGA. CDR3 in DNA: TGTGCCAGCAGCTTATTGCCTCGCCCGGACAGGGAGAACACCGGGGAGCTGTTTTTT. Translated, it gives CASSLLPRPDRENTGELFF. Full variable domain (missing parts from reference TRBV7-3 and TRBJ2-2): GAGVSQTPSNKVTEKGKYVELRCDPISGHTALYWYRQSLGQGPEFLIYFQGTGAADDSGLPNDRFFAVRPEGSVSTLKIQRTERGDSAVYLCASSLLPRPDRENTGELFFGEGSRLTVL.

The rearrangement uses TRBV6-1 and TRBJ2-2; 8 bases line up with TRBD2. Germline CDR1 is MNHNS and CDR2 is SASEGT. This CDR3 region has 14 residues. J gave up 4 bases and V 4 bases, and 2 bases lay outside the gene matches. DNA for the CDR3: TGTGCCAGCAGTGGAGCGGGGGTCACCGGGGAGCTGTTTTTT. Encoded protein: CASSGAGVTGELFF.